The clone carrying this T cell receptor (beta chain) was recorded a few times. Antigen: not known. TCRdb ran MiXCR on the reads and lists one entry per CDR3 protein. The sample yields tens of thousands of distinct CDR3 sequences, around a fifth seen once. V shed 4 bases and J shed 5 bases, with 14 bases lying between them. CDR1 is SGHTA, CDR2 FQGNSA, per germline. This CDR3 comprises 14 residues. These data are taken from a study of T cell repertoires in cytomegalovirus infection. The chain carries TRBV7-2 and TRBJ2-5; a possible D gene is TRBD2 (5 bases). The TCR was taken from a human donor in good health (CMV status not recorded). Some clones in this sample may be carry-over from other donors' samples. The sequencing used CD8+ T cells from cultured PBMCs, collected from culture after CMV antigen stimulation. The CDR3 DNA follows: TGTGCCAGCAGCTCCGGTGACGGGATCGAGACCCAGTACTTC. Translated, it gives CASSSGDGIETQYF.